Presented here are 20 T cell receptor beta chains from one specimen sequenced in a study of cytomegalovirus exposure and HLA in healthy donors. Sequenced by immunoSEQ multiplex PCR; TCRdb stores in-frame clones only, minus some. The data hold about 340,000 clones, with roughly 88% observed a single time. The sequenced sample consisted of PBMCs. All receptors come from a woman younger than 30 in good health and CMV-seronegative.

The CDR3 sequence: CAWSFSGSTDTQYF. The CDR3 DNA reads as TGTGCCTGGAGTTTTTCAGGGAGCACAGATACGCAGTATTTT. The V gene is TRBV30, the J gene TRBJ2-3; the D gene is possibly TRBD1 (5 bases). The CDR3 runs to 14 residues. With 2 bases removed from V and 0 bases from J, the gap between germline ends came to 9 bases. Per germline, CDR1 GTSNPN and CDR2 SVGIG (reference sequence).

The chain carries TRBV18 and TRBJ1-2; D is undetermined. Germline V gene data show CDR1 as KGHSH and CDR2 as LQKENI. V dropped 6 bases and J dropped 2 bases, with 16 bases sitting between them. CDR3 length: 15 amino acids. For the CDR3, the DNA is TGTGCCAGCTCCAAACAACCCTCAGCGAACTATGGCTACACCTTC. It specifies CASSKQPSANYGYTF.

V is TRBV25-1 and J is TRBJ2-2, with a possible D match to TRBD2 (5 bases). The CDR3 has 14 residues. CDR1 is MGHDK, CDR2 SYGVNS, per germline. V lost 6 bases and J 1 base, leaving 9 bases between the germline ends. The CDR3 reads CASSVSGNTGELFF. The CDR3 nucleotides read TGTGCCAGCAGCGTAAGCGGGAACACCGGGGAGCTGTTTTTT.

The chain has TRBV19 and TRBJ2-7; TRBD2 matches 7 bases. CDR3 length: 13 amino acids. Germline V gives CDR1 LNHDA, CDR2 SQIVND (reference sequence). The ends lost 3 bases at V and 9 bases at J; junction bases unmatched: 8. CDR3 residues: CASSIAGRDAQYF. The CDR3 nucleotides read TGTGCCAGTAGTATTGCAGGGAGGGACGCGCAGTACTTC.

The chain is built from TRBV7-9 and TRBJ2-1; tentative D call: TRBD1 (5 bases). The germline V and J ends were trimmed by 7 bases and 8 bases, with 18 bases remaining between them. This CDR3 comprises 14 residues. The germline CDR1 and CDR2 sequences are SEHNR and FQNEAQ (reference sequence). The CDR3 coding sequence is TGTGCCAGCAAAAGCTTTAAGGGGAACGATGAGCAGTTCTTC. Translation: CASKSFKGNDEQFF.

This clone was recorded a few times. The chain couples TRBV4-3 to TRBJ2-2, with a weak D call TRBD1 (5 bases). The CDR3 runs to 16 residues. V gave up 0 bases and J gave up 6 bases, with 14 bases separating them. Germline V lookup: CDR1 LGHNA, CDR2 YSLEER. CDR3 DNA: TGCGCCAGCAGCCAAGATTTCCAGGGAATAGCCGGGGAGCTGTTTTTT. Translation gives CASSQDFQGIAGELFF.

This clone was counted only a few times. This rearrangement joins TRBV9 to TRBJ2-1; 7 nucleotides align to TRBD2. CDR3 length: 13 amino acids. Losses at the gene ends were 8 bases for V and 2 bases for J; bases not matched to a gene: 4. Germline V gene lookup returns CDR1 SGDLS and CDR2 YYNGEE. CDR3 in amino acids: CASQRETYNEQFF. The DNA of the CDR3 is TGTGCCAGTCAGCGGGAAACCTACAATGAGCAGTTCTTC.

The CDR3 here is CASSQVEAGAQYF. CDR3 bases: TGTGCCAGCAGCCAAGTGGAAGCGGGAGCGCAGTATTTT. The chain carries TRBV7-2 and TRBJ2-3, with 8 bases lining up with TRBD2. CDR3 length: 13 amino acids. The germline V gene encodes CDR1 SGHTA and CDR2 FQGNSA. V trimming: 5 bases; J trimming: 10 bases; junction bases outside the gene matches: 8.

The gene calls are TRBV11-2 and TRBJ2-1; possibly TRBD2 for D (6 bases). CDR1 and CDR2 (germline): SGHAT, FQNNGV. This CDR3 region has 13 residues. V dropped 2 bases and J dropped 11 bases, with 13 bases sitting between them. The CDR3 here is CASSLKPTRKQFF. The CDR3 bases are TGTGCCAGCAGCTTAAAACCGACTAGGAAGCAGTTCTTC.

V usage is TRBV6-1 and J usage is TRBJ2-3; 9 nucleotides line up with TRBD1. With 4 bases clipped from V and 3 bases from J, the junction kept 8 bases outside the gene matches. Germline assignment: CDR1 MNHNS and CDR2 SASEGT. CDR3 length equals 16 residues. The chain's CDR3 is CASSGPGTGRTDTQYF. CDR3 nucleotide sequence: TGTGCCAGCAGTGGTCCCGGGACAGGGAGAACAGATACGCAGTATTTT.

Comments on this clone: At one end, the junction sequence differs from germline, possibly due to a read error. The chain links TRBV7-7 to TRBJ2-2, with 10 positions matching TRBD1. The length of the CDR3 is 18 residues. Germline values: CDR1 SSHAT, CDR2 FNYEAQ (reference sequence). The CDR3 loop is CASSDWDRGRPYTGELFF. CDR3 sequence (DNA): TGTGCTAGCAGCGATTGGGACAGGGGCAGGCCCTACACCGGGGAGCTGTTTTTT.

Only one count was recorded for this clone. The rearrangement links TRBV7-9 to TRBJ2-3; 7 positions match TRBD2. CDR3 size: 18 residues. The V gene's germline CDR1 is SEHNR and CDR2 FQNEAQ (reference sequence). V gave up 1 base and J gave up 4 bases; unmatched junction bases: 14. The CDR3 bases are TGTGCCAGCAGCTTAGGAGATTGGCGCGGGAGTACCGCAGATACGCAGTATTTT. It yields the protein CASSLGDWRGSTADTQYF.

This chain uses TRBV7-9 with TRBJ2-7, with 8 bases lining up with TRBD2. Germline V lookup: CDR1 SEHNR, CDR2 FQNEAQ (reference sequence). The CDR3 covers 15 residues. Losses at the gene ends were 2 bases for V and 2 bases for J; bases not matched to a gene: 5. The CDR3 DNA is TGTGCCAGCAGCTTAATGAGCGGGAGACCCTACGAGCAGTACTTC. This encodes CASSLMSGRPYEQYF.

The chain joins TRBV28 to TRBJ1-2; no definite D call. The V end lost 5 bases, the J end lost 4 bases, and 8 bases lay between the germline ends. This CDR3 contains 12 residues. Germline CDR1 is MDHEN and CDR2 is SYDVKM. CDR3 sequence (DNA): TGTGCCAGCAGTATATCTCCCTATGGCTACACCTTC. This codes for CASSISPYGYTF.

This clone was recorded once. This chain uses TRBV18 with TRBJ1-2; D is perhaps TRBD1 (5 bases). The CDR3 is 16 amino acids. Per the germline V gene, CDR1 is KGHSH and CDR2 is LQKENI. Trimming pared 3 bases from V and 0 bases from J, leaving 14 bases between. The CDR3 DNA is TGTGCCAGCTCACCGCTCGCGGGGGACTCTAACTATGGCTACACCTTC. This codes for CASSPLAGDSNYGYTF.

This clone is a singleton in its sample. The chain has TRBV28 and TRBJ2-1; TRBD2 matches 11 bases. Germline V gene sequence: CDR1 MDHEN, CDR2 SYDVKM. The CDR3 has 15 amino acids. Trimming at V came to 8 bases and at J to 4 bases, leaving 7 bases not matched to a gene. Here the CDR3 DNA reads TGTGCCAGCCGAACCGGGACTAGCGGATACAATGAGCAGTTCTTC. It encodes CASRTGTSGYNEQFF.

The sample holds a few counts of this clone. This rearrangement joins TRBV6-5 to TRBJ1-2; D might be TRBD1 (6 bases). Trimming took 7 bases from V and 7 from J, leaving 10 bases between them. Germline V lookup: CDR1 MNHEY, CDR2 SVGAGI. This CDR3 has 11 residues. CDR3 loop: CASTDRSGYTF. CDR3 coding DNA: TGTGCCAGCACCGACAGGTCTGGCTACACCTTC.

The chain recombines TRBV4-3 with TRBJ1-2; no clear D gene. Per the germline V gene, CDR1 is LGHNA and CDR2 is YSLEER. Trimming removed 1 base from V and 6 bases from J, with 6 bases in between. The CDR3 is made up of 12 amino acids. DNA of the CDR3: TGCGCCAGCAGCCAAGGTTCCGATGGCTACACCTTC. Translating it yields CASSQGSDGYTF.

This chain connects TRBV6-6 to TRBJ2-7, with D perhaps matching TRBD2 (6 bases). V lost 6 bases and J lost 1, with 16 bases in between. Germline V gene data show CDR1 as MNHNY and CDR2 as SVGAGI (reference sequence). CDR3 length equals 15 residues. CDR3 DNA sequence: TGTGCCAGCAGCGACGCTCAAAGCGGGTCCTACGAGCAGTACTTC. Translation: CASSDAQSGSYEQYF.

V is TRBV29-1 and J is TRBJ2-5; the D gene is possibly TRBD2 (5 bases). Germline V gene lookup returns CDR1 SQVTM and CDR2 ANQGSEA. Trimming pared 1 base from V and 2 bases from J, leaving 11 bases between. The CDR3 contains 14 residues. CDR3 nucleotide sequence: TGCAGCGTTGAAGTCGGTAGCGTACAAGAGACCCAGTACTTC. This codes for CSVEVGSVQETQYF.